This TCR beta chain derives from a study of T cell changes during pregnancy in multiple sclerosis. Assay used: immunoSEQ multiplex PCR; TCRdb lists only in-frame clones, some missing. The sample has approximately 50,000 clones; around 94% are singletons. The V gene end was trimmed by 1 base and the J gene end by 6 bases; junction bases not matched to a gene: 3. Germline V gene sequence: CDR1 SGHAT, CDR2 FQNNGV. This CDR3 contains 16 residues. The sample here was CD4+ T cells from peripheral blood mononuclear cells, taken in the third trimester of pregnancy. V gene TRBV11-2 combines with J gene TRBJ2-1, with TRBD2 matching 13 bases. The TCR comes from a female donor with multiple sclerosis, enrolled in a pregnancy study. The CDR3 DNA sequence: TGTGCCAGCAGCTTAGGGACTAGCGGGGGAGTCAATGAGCAGTTCTTC. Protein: CASSLGTSGGVNEQFF.